The rows below give T cell receptor beta chains drawn from one sample of a study of shared clonotypes between healthy human individuals. The table came from immunoSEQ multiplex PCR; TCRdb's copy has only in-frame clones and leaves some out. The table records 2,500,000 or so clones, 90% to 95% of them present only once. The specimen was naive CD4+ T cells from PBMCs. The receptors derive from a man aged 18-30 years in good health. Some clones in this sample may be carry-over from other donors' samples. The CDR3 runs from the conserved cysteine through the conserved F or W. A D gene is named only where the DNA matches it firmly. A clone size is listed for some rows: how often the clone was seen (once, few, many), or a class if it is expanded.

clone size,D gene,J gene,V gene,CDR3 DNA,CDR3 protein
-,-,TRBJ1-3,TRBV9,TGTGCCAGCAGCGTAGGGGCAGGAAACTCTGGAAACACCATATATTTT,CASSVGAGNSGNTIYF
-,-,TRBJ2-3,TRBV6-5,TGTGCCAGCAGCAGCAGAGCCAGGGCCGCAGATACGCAGTATTTT,CASSSRARAADTQYF
-,TRBD2,TRBJ2-7,TRBV28,TGTGCCAGCAGTTCTCCGGGACTAGCGTACATCAGGCAGTACTTC,CASSSPGLAYIRQYF
-,-,TRBJ2-5,TRBV5-1,TGCGCCAGCAGCTTGGCCCAGGGGTTGGAGACCCAGTACTTC,CASSLAQGLETQYF
-,-,TRBJ2-7,TRBV6-5,TGTGCCAGCAGTCTAACCGGGGGCAGCTCCTACGAGCAGTACTTC,CASSLTGGSSYEQYF
few,-,TRBJ1-1,TRBV28,TGTGCCAGCAGCCGAGGTGGGGTGAACACTGAAGCTTTCTTT,CASSRGGVNTEAFF
-,-,TRBJ2-7,TRBV15,TGTGCCACCAGCAGAACACCGGGACAATCCTACGAGCAGTACTTC,CATSRTPGQSYEQYF
-,-,TRBJ1-1,TRBV7-2,TGTGCCAGCAGCTCTAGCAGACCTAGAAACACTGAAGCTTTCTTT,CASSSSRPRNTEAFF
-,-,TRBJ1-3,TRBV4-2,TGTGCCAGCAGCCAGTACGGGAACACCATATATTTT,CASSQYGNTIYF
-,TRBD1,TRBJ2-4,TRBV19,TGTGCCAGTAGTAGACACAGGGGTAAAGAGGACATTCAGTACTTC,CASSRHRGKEDIQYF
once,-,TRBJ2-1,TRBV9,TGTGCCAGCGGGGGCGGGAGCTCCTACAATGAGCAGTTCTTC,CASGGGSSYNEQFF
-,TRBD2,TRBJ2-1,TRBV18,TGTGCCAGCTCACCCCTAGCGGGAGACAGGAATGAGCAGTTCTTC,CASSPLAGDRNEQFF
-,TRBD2,TRBJ2-5,TRBV29-1,TGCAGCGTACCAACACCGGGACTAGCGGGAGAGACCCAGTACTTC,CSVPTPGLAGETQYF
-,-,TRBJ1-4,TRBV6-6,TGTGCCAGCAGTCTCAGTAATGAAAAACTGTTTTTT,CASSLSNEKLFF
-,TRBD1,TRBJ1-2,TRBV19,TGTGCCAGTAGTCTCTCCTCGGGACAGACCTATGGCTACACCTTC,CASSLSSGQTYGYTF
-,-,TRBJ2-2,TRBV9,TGTGCCAGCAGCGTAGCTACCAGCGGCACCGGGGAGCTGTTTTTT,CASSVATSGTGELFF
-,-,TRBJ1-2,TRBV6-5,TGTGCCAGCAGTTACGGGGGGCGTTTTGGCTACACCTTC,CASSYGGRFGYTF
-,TRBD2,TRBJ2-1,TRBV5-4,TGTGCCAGCTCCCCCGGTGGGACTAGCGTCTACAATGAGCAGTTCTTC,CASSPGGTSVYNEQFF
-,TRBD1,TRBJ2-1,TRBV29-1,TGCAGCGTTGGGGGACAGGGGACCTACAATGAGCAGTTCTTC,CSVGGQGTYNEQFF
-,-,TRBJ2-3,TRBV9,TGTGCCAGCAGCGTAATCCAGGGGGGACCCCCAGATACGCAGTATTTT,CASSVIQGGPPDTQYF
-,-,TRBJ1-4,TRBV6-1,TGTGCCAGCAGTGAAGATTGGGGGCACCTGGGGAAACTGTTTTTT,CASSEDWGHLGKLFF
-,TRBD2,TRBJ2-1,TRBV14,TGTGCCAGCAGCCAAGATTATACGACGGGAGGGCCCAATGAGCAGTTCTTC,CASSQDYTTGGPNEQFF
-,-,TRBJ2-7,TRBV19,TGTGCCAGTAGTATGGGATTAGGTAACGAGCAGTACTTC,CASSMGLGNEQYF
-,-,TRBJ2-2,TRBV21-1,TGTGCCAGCAGCAAAGGGCCTTCCGAGACCGGGGAGCTGTTTTTT,CASSKGPSETGELFF
once,-,TRBJ1-5,TRBV2,TGTGCCAGCAGTGAGTACAGGGACAATCAGCCCCAGCATTTT,CASSEYRDNQPQHF